The 8 T cell receptor beta chains reported below all come from one sample, sequenced in a study of blood T cell repertoires in COVID-19. Produced via immunoSEQ multiplex PCR; TCRdb's table is partial and in-frame only. The sample holds approximately 250,000 clones; roughly 86% are singletons and the top ten take about 10%. The sample consisted of peripheral blood. The origin of the receptors is a middle-aged man with active or convalescent COVID-19.

V gene TRBV15 combines with J gene TRBJ1-2, with D perhaps TRBD1 (6 bases). This CDR3 is 15 amino acids long. V lost 0 bases, J lost 5 bases, and 13 bases lay in between. Germline V lookup: CDR1 LNHNV, CDR2 YYDKDF (reference sequence). In nucleotides, the CDR3 is TGTGCCACCAGCAGAGATGAGGGGGGGTATTATGGCTACACCTTC. It encodes CATSRDEGGYYGYTF.

V gene TRBV12-5 combines with J gene TRBJ2-5, with unresolved D. Trimming removed 6 bases from V and 5 bases from J, with 10 bases in between. CDR1 is LGHNT, CDR2 FRNRAP, per germline. The CDR3 runs to 12 residues. Written as DNA, the CDR3 is TGTGCTAGTGGCCTCGTTCGGGAGACCCAGTACTTC. Translating it yields CASGLVRETQYF.

The chain joins TRBV6-5 to TRBJ1-1; D is undetermined. The CDR3 contains 13 residues. V was shortened by 4 bases and J by 0 bases, with 6 bases between the two germline ends. Germline CDR1 reads MNHEY; CDR2 reads SVGAGI. CDR3 bases: TGTGCCAGCAGTTCGGAGGTGAACACTGAAGCTTTCTTT. The encoded protein is CASSSEVNTEAFF.

In its sample, this clone was seen a few times. The chain is built from TRBV11-3 and TRBJ2-1; 7 positions match TRBD1. The junction had 7 bases not matched to a gene; V was cut back by 3 bases and J by 8 bases. The CDR3 loop spans 14 amino acids. Germline assignment: CDR1 SGHNT and CDR2 YENEEA. CDR3 sequence: CASSLKGAIDEQFF. For the CDR3, the DNA is TGTGCCAGCAGCTTGAAGGGGGCGATCGATGAGCAGTTCTTC.

The rearrangement joins TRBV18 to TRBJ1-1, with 7 bases identical to TRBD1. CDR1 is KGHSH and CDR2 is LQKENI in the germline V gene. V dropped 5 bases and J dropped 5; count of bases not matched to a gene: 8. CDR3 length: 14 amino acids. The CDR3 DNA reads as TGTGCCAGCTCAGGGGCAGGGGGTCGGACTGAAGCTTTCTTT. Its protein product is CASSGAGGRTEAFF.

The chain recombines TRBV24-1 with TRBJ2-1; tentative D call: TRBD1 (6 bases). The CDR3 extends over 16 amino acids. Trimming removed 0 bases at V and 1 base at J, with 9 bases between. Germline CDR1 is KGHDR and CDR2 is SFDVKD. This CDR3 reads CATSDLQTGSYNEQFF. In DNA form, the CDR3 reads TGTGCCACCAGTGATTTGCAGACAGGATCCTACAATGAGCAGTTCTTC.

This clone was counted between two and nine times. The genes are TRBV6-5 and TRBJ1-2; 8 bases line up with TRBD1. Germline V gene sequence: CDR1 MNHEY, CDR2 SVGAGI. Trimming removed 10 bases from V and 6 bases from J; junction bases left unmatched: 16. The CDR3 covers 15 residues. The CDR3 spells CATAGGASAGDGYTF. CDR3 DNA sequence: TGTGCCACCGCAGGGGGCGCGTCCGCCGGGGATGGCTACACCTTC.

The chain is built from TRBV28 and TRBJ2-1; 9 bases are shared with TRBD2. Per germline, CDR1 MDHEN and CDR2 SYDVKM. The CDR3 length is 14 residues. The trim removed 10 bases at V and 6 bases at J, leaving 10 bases unmatched. This CDR3 reads CATHLAGRVNEQFF. The CDR3 region has the DNA TGTGCCACGCATCTAGCGGGGAGGGTCAATGAGCAGTTCTTC.